The clone carrying this TCR beta chain was observed a single time. Its cognate antigen is unknown. Profiling relied on immunoSEQ multiplex PCR, and the TCRdb table lists in-frame clones only, not all of them. The data show 80,000 to 100,000 clones, with around 88% seen just once and roughly 3.9% held by the top ten. The CDR3 length is 15 residues. Between the trimmed V and J ends, which lost 3 bases and 1 base, there was a span of 13 bases. CDR1 is SGDLS, CDR2 YYNGEE, per germline. The data originate from a study of cytomegalovirus exposure and HLA in healthy donors. Study-wide points: Reportedly, diagnosis of cytomegalovirus status by the classifier showed high specificity and sensitivity. The study flagged roughly 160 TCR beta chains as cytomegalovirus-associated.

Sample: PBMCs. This clonotype was obtained from a woman between 25 and 40 years old in good health and CMV-seronegative. The chain links TRBV9 to TRBJ1-2; D gene uncertain. The CDR3 region has the DNA TGTGCCAGCAGCGGGGCCGGGAGAGTTAACTATGGCTACACCTTC. As protein: CASSGAGRVNYGYTF.